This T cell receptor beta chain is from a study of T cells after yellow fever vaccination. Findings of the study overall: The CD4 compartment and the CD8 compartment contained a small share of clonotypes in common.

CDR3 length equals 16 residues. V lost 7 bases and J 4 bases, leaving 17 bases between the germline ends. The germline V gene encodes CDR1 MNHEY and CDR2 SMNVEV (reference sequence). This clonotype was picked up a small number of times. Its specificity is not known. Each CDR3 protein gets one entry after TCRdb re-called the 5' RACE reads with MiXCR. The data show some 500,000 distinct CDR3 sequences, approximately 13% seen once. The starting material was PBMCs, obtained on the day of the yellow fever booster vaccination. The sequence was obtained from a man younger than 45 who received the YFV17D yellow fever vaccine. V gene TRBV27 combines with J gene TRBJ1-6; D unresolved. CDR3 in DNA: TGTGCCAGCACCCTAAATCGGGGTTCGTATAATTCACCCCTCCACTTT. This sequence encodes CASTLNRGSYNSPLHF.